Listed below are T cell receptor beta chains from one sample, sequenced in a study of blood T cell repertoires in COVID-19. Produced via immunoSEQ multiplex PCR; TCRdb's table is partial and in-frame only. This sample has a few hundred thousand clones, with approximately 80% found just once. The sample was PBMCs or T cells enriched from blood (not recorded which). The receptors were gathered from a man aged 35 to 55 who had been exposed to COVID-19. CDR3s leave out the opening cysteine and the closing phenylalanine or tryptophan.

j_call	v_call	cdr3_aa
TRBJ1-2	TRBV30	AWSPGGGYT
TRBJ1-2	TRBV9	ASSVPGQGSYGYT
TRBJ2-1	TRBV14	ASRRIGSDGEQF
TRBJ1-1	TRBV15	ATTEDRWNTEAF
TRBJ1-1	TRBV7-8	ASSLSVSSGTEAF
TRBJ2-3	TRBV5-1	ASSTEGANEWDTQY
TRBJ2-7	TRBV6-6	ASENKRGSSYEQY
TRBJ2-3	TRBV19	ASSMGLAGADTQY
TRBJ2-2	TRBV5-1	ASSLRPSGKNTGELF
TRBJ2-7	TRBV11-3	ASSLAGTGPYEQY
TRBJ2-2	TRBV30	AWALAGELF
TRBJ2-7	TRBV5-4	ASSLASSNEQY
TRBJ2-3	TRBV9	ASSVAWGEISTDTQY
TRBJ1-1	TRBV3-1/TRBV3-2	ASRNRGPNTEAF
TRBJ2-5	TRBV18	ASSPGTTTGGETQY
TRBJ2-6	TRBV5-1	ASSLDYSGANVLT
TRBJ2-1	TRBV24-1	ATSDPDEQF
TRBJ1-1	TRBV5-6	ASSLGHYTEAF
TRBJ2-3	TRBV30	AWRGAASTDTQY
TRBJ1-2	TRBV30	ATPGTGAHT
TRBJ1-2	TRBV5-6	ASSLMAGRGFYGYT
TRBJ1-6	TRBV11-2	ASSLGTGIVYNSPLH
TRBJ1-2	TRBV2	ARLDRTNYGYT
TRBJ2-5	TRBV9	ASSDKLAGETQY
TRBJ2-3	TRBV4-2	ASTSNFFSTDTQY
TRBJ1-2	TRBV7-2	ASSNRDRVNYT
TRBJ2-7	TRBV30	AWSRVEQY
TRBJ2-7	TRBV7-2	ASSLTAYEQY
TRBJ2-1	TRBV12-3/TRBV12-4	ASSLRGEQF
TRBJ2-3	TRBV5-5	ASAPLGVTQY
TRBJ2-3	TRBV14	ASSLTDLNTQY
TRBJ2-7	TRBV30	AWSSDAGRSYEQY
TRBJ1-1	TRBV9	ASSLQGQGSRAF
TRBJ2-3	TRBV6-2/TRBV6-3	ASSHQPGHPSTDTQY
TRBJ2-7	TRBV27	ASSLWGTASYEQY
TRBJ1-1	TRBV4-2	ASSHPDRETEAF
TRBJ2-7	TRBV7-9	ASSVTGAPYEQY
TRBJ2-1	TRBV9	ASSQWGGSYNEQF
TRBJ1-6	TRBV6-5	ASSSPGGRSPLH
TRBJ1-3	TRBV14	ASSQAGTSGNTIY
TRBJ2-7	TRBV20-1	SAERSEQY
TRBJ1-1	TRBV7-9	ASSWHRAGAF
TRBJ1-6	TRBV18	ASSPRQGVDSPLH
TRBJ2-1	TRBV7-8	ASSLTESSRRRQF
TRBJ2-5	TRBV5-1	ASSTLPAATVASGRMETQY
TRBJ2-7	TRBV28	ASSPADSGQY
TRBJ1-6	TRBV2	ASSLDRGNSPLH
TRBJ2-1	TRBV24-1	ATSSGGGNEQF
TRBJ2-2	TRBV11-2	ASSPDFNTGELF
TRBJ1-2	TRBV6-6	ASTGTAYGYT
TRBJ2-2	TRBV2	ASSNSRYGELF
TRBJ1-2	TRBV19	ASSILRTVGYGYT
TRBJ1-4	TRBV20-1	SASLGASNEKLF
TRBJ2-1	TRBV5-8	ASSLGTSAEF
TRBJ2-3	TRBV7-7	ASSPGTAVADTQY
TRBJ1-4	TRBV2	ASSEVGAPREKLF
TRBJ2-6	TRBV24-1	ATSYSSGANVLT
TRBJ1-1	TRBV2	ASSPGQLITEAF